The rows below give T cell receptor beta chains drawn from one sample of a study of blood T cell repertoires in COVID-19. Profiling relied on immunoSEQ multiplex PCR, and the TCRdb table lists in-frame clones only, not all of them. This sample yields approximately 270,000 clones, of which 75% to 95% are seen a single time; roughly 2.8% belongs to the top ten. The specimen sequenced was PBMCs or T cells enriched from blood (not recorded which). The receptor set was obtained from a man aged 35 to 55 who had been exposed to COVID-19. The CDR3 runs from the conserved cysteine through the conserved F or W. Fields, in order: D gene, V gene, J gene, CDR3 protein. D genes are given only for firm matches.

TRBD2	TRBV28	TRBJ2-6	CASSGLAGFEGRSGANVLTF
NA	TRBV7-9	TRBJ2-7	CASSLEDSAYEQYF
NA	TRBV28	TRBJ2-7	CASSLRAATYEQYF
NA	TRBV3-1/TRBV3-2	TRBJ1-1	CASSQGTRRSEAFF
NA	TRBV19	TRBJ1-5	CASRAGAGNQPQHF
NA	TRBV7-3	TRBJ1-2	CASSLDTNYGYTF
NA	TRBV6-1	TRBJ2-7	CASSEVGGSYEQYF
NA	TRBV7-9	TRBJ2-2	CASSLAVDFAGGELFF
TRBD1	TRBV12-3/TRBV12-4	TRBJ1-2	CASSYRTGGGYTF
NA	TRBV5-5	TRBJ1-3	CASSLPGTGNTIYF
NA	TRBV28	TRBJ1-2	CASSDTVNGYTF
TRBD2	TRBV6-5	TRBJ2-7	CASSGGYEQYF
NA	TRBV19	TRBJ1-2	CASSRSGATNYGYTF
NA	TRBV5-1	TRBJ1-2	CASSAQTDNYGYTF
TRBD1	TRBV4-3	TRBJ1-3	CASSQQPGGSGNTIYF
NA	TRBV27	TRBJ2-3	CASSYKSTDTQYF
TRBD1	TRBV5-1	TRBJ2-7	CASSYQQRRGGGEQYF
TRBD2	TRBV29-1	TRBJ2-1	CSVEKREPYNEQFF
TRBD1	TRBV6-5	TRBJ2-1	CASSYSGTGTNEQFF
TRBD1	TRBV7-6	TRBJ2-2	CASSAGTGYTGELFF
NA	TRBV9	TRBJ1-1	CASSAPGGTEAFF
NA	TRBV5-1	TRBJ1-5	CASSPSGTYQPQHF
NA	TRBV19	TRBJ2-7	CASRTSRGGTEQYF
NA	TRBV24-1	TRBJ1-4	CATSEGREVFF
TRBD2	TRBV11-2	TRBJ2-1	CASSSILAGNNEQFF
NA	TRBV5-4	TRBJ2-4	CASSLVPSGNIQYF
NA	TRBV11-2	TRBJ1-4	CASSLPGREEKLFF
TRBD2	TRBV7-2	TRBJ2-7	CASSSPGGPNYEQYF
TRBD1	TRBV5-1	TRBJ1-5	CASSPDRGGQPQHF
NA	TRBV24-1	TRBJ1-6	CATAPGAGSPLHF
TRBD2	TRBV5-1	TRBJ2-7	CASSSWTVAGSDRYEQYF
NA	TRBV30	TRBJ1-3	CAWTTGWGNTIYF
NA	TRBV28	TRBJ1-5	CASSNSYNQPQHF
NA	TRBV19	TRBJ1-1	CASSIGLTENTEAFF
NA	TRBV7-3	TRBJ2-3	CASSLGQRDTQYF
TRBD2	TRBV2	TRBJ2-5	CASSVGPSGSGETQYF
TRBD1	TRBV19	TRBJ1-1	CATGGDTEAFF
NA	TRBV6-5	TRBJ1-2	CASSYGRGLLYGYTF
TRBD2	TRBV6-5	TRBJ2-1	CASSYISGRAYNEQFF